This entry concerns a single T cell receptor (beta chain). Germline V gene data show CDR1 as SGDLS and CDR2 as YYNGEE. V lost 1 base to trimming and J lost 0 bases; unmatched junction nucleotides: 0. The CDR3 runs to 15 residues. This sample stems from a study of blood T cell repertoires in COVID-19. Here immunoSEQ multiplex PCR was the method, and the copy in TCRdb shows in-frame clones only, minus some. The sample includes 100,000 to 150,000 clones, 70% to 90% of them seen just once. V and J are TRBV9 and TRBJ2-2, with 7 bases fitting TRBD1. This clonotype was obtained from a woman between 45 and 65 years old who had recovered from COVID-19. Sequenced input: PBMCs or T cells enriched from blood (not recorded which). The CDR3 DNA reads TGTGCCAGCAGCGTACAGGGGGCGAACACCGGGGAGCTGTTTTTT. Its translation is CASSVQGANTGELFF. Full variable domain (remainder filled in from reference TRBV9 and TRBJ2-2): DSGVTQTPKHLITATGQRVTLRCSPRSGDLSVYWYQQSLDQGLQFLIQYYNGEERAKGNILERFSAQQFPDLHSELNLSSLELGDSALYFCASSVQGANTGELFFGEGSRLTVL.